This TCR beta chain emerged from a study of early T cells in non-severe SARS-CoV-2 infection. Study information: Sequenced material consisted of bulk RNA (from unsorted whole blood), and chains were unpaired.

The CDR3 is 13 amino acids. Trimming took 5 bases from V and 4 from J, leaving 13 bases between them. The germline gives CDR1 SGHRS, CDR2 YFSETQ. As concerns this clonotype: The antigen is undetermined.

TCRdb used MiXCR to reprocess the 5' RACE reads, holding one entry per CDR3 protein. The repertoire consists of around 40,000 distinct CDR3 sequences, with approximately 6.1% occurring once and the leading ten covering under 5.5%. Study-level findings and limits: VDJdb matches were skewed toward anti-spike CD8 T cell responses.

The receptor was derived from an adult who was a healthcare worker with PCR-confirmed SARS-CoV-2 infection or an uninfected control (not recorded which). The sequenced sample was whole blood. The genes are TRBV5-1 and TRBJ2-7; unclear D gene. CDR3 sequence reads: CASSYWANYEQYF. The CDR3 DNA follows: TGCGCCAGCAGTTATTGGGCGAATTACGAGCAGTACTTC.